These 18 T cell receptor beta chains came from one sample sequenced in a study of radiation and T cells in renal cell carcinoma. The treatment here: treatment-naive control, cytoreductive nephrectomy. Clones were read by immunoSEQ multiplex PCR, and TCRdb kept only the in-frame ones, dropping some. Among about 25,000 clones listed, roughly 60% were seen once. Source: tumor tissue, taken from a patient whose treatment was nephrectomy without radiotherapy. Source of these receptors: a man in his forties with renal cell carcinoma.

The chain uses TRBV6-6 and TRBJ1-5, with TRBD1 identical over 7 bases. CDR3 size: 16 residues. CDR1 and CDR2 from the germline V gene are MNHNY and SVGAGI (reference sequence). Trimming cost V 8 bases and J 7 bases; bases outside gene matches: 17. CDR3: CASSTGISSSVQPQHF. The DNA of the CDR3 is TGTGCCAGCTCGACAGGGATTAGTAGTTCGGTGCAGCCCCAGCATTTT.

The sample holds a few counts of this clone. The chain combines TRBV27 with TRBJ2-7; weak D call: TRBD1 (6 bases). Between the trimmed V and J ends, which lost 3 bases and 3 bases, there was a span of 9 bases. This CDR3 spans 13 amino acids. Germline-derived CDR1 and CDR2 are MNHEY and SMNVEV (reference sequence). CDR3 DNA: TGTGCCAGCAGTTTGGCCAGGGGCTACGAGCAGTACTTC. Translated, it gives CASSLARGYEQYF.

This rearrangement joins TRBV9 to TRBJ2-7, with D perhaps TRBD1 (5 bases). V shed 0 bases and J shed 3 bases, with 25 bases lying between them. Per the germline V gene, CDR1 is SGDLS and CDR2 is YYNGEE. The CDR3 extends over 19 amino acids. The CDR3 DNA reads TGTGCCAGCAGCGTAGAGGGGCTACTACAATTAAATCTAAGCTACGAGCAGTACGTC. Its translation: CASSVEGLLQLNLSYEQYV.

The V and J genes are TRBV7-9 and TRBJ1-1; no clear D gene. Per germline, CDR1 SEHNR and CDR2 FQNEAQ (reference sequence). The CDR3 consists of 11 residues. V lost 9 bases and J 5 bases, leaving 10 bases between the germline ends. CDR3 sequence: CASRAWTEAFF. CDR3 DNA sequence: TGTGCCAGTCGGGCTTGGACTGAAGCTTTCTTT. Using reference TRBV7-9 and TRBJ1-1 for the parts outside the CDR3, the full variable domain is DTGVSQNPRHKITKRGQNVTFRCDPISEHNRLYWYRQTLGQGPEFLTYFQNEAQLEKSRLLSDRFSAERPKGSFSTLEIQRTEQGDSAMYLCASRAWTEAFFGQGTRLTVV.

This clone was found a few times. The V call is TRBV6-5, the J call TRBJ2-2; D call uncertain. The V and J ends lost 4 bases and 4 bases respectively, with 4 bases between them. The germline V gene encodes CDR1 MNHEY and CDR2 SVGAGI. CDR3 size: 12 residues. The CDR3 region has the DNA TGTGCCAGCAGTTCGACCACCGGGGAGCTGTTTTTT. Its protein is CASSSTTGELFF.

This clone was counted between two and nine times. The chain uses TRBV5-1 and TRBJ1-5; 9 bases align to TRBD1. V trimming: 4 bases; J trimming: 2 bases; junction bases outside the gene matches: 4. The germline gives CDR1 SGHRS, CDR2 YFSETQ. The CDR3 covers 15 residues. CDR3 loop: CASSPTGGGNQPQHF. The CDR3 coding sequence is TGCGCCAGCAGCCCGACAGGGGGTGGCAATCAGCCCCAGCATTTT.

Within the sample, this clone is medium-sized. The gene calls are TRBV18 and TRBJ2-7; 10 positions match TRBD2. Germline V gene data show CDR1 as KGHSH and CDR2 as LQKENI. The CDR3 runs 16 residues. J gave up 4 bases and V 2 bases, and 8 bases lay outside the gene matches. The chain's CDR3 is CASSPTPGLAPYEQYV. Written as DNA, the CDR3 is TGTGCCAGCTCACCAACCCCGGGACTAGCGCCATACGAGCAGTACGTC.

The rearrangement links TRBV28 to TRBJ1-5; 11 bases fit TRBD1. This CDR3 is built from 17 residues. V lost 2 bases and J lost 7; bases outside the gene matches: 10. The germline V gene encodes CDR1 MDHEN and CDR2 SYDVKM. The CDR3 DNA reads TGTGCCAGCAGTTTACTTTCGGGACAGGGGGGGAGCCAGCCCCAGCATTTT. Amino acids: CASSLLSGQGGSQPQHF.

The chain carries TRBV4-2 and TRBJ2-5; D remains unclear. The CDR3 has 14 amino acids. CDR1 is LGHNA and CDR2 is YNFKEQ in the germline V gene. V lost 3 bases and J lost 5, with 13 bases in between. CDR3 protein: CASSHAARRETQYF. The CDR3 region has the DNA TGTGCCAGCAGCCATGCCGCCCGACGCGAGACCCAGTACTTC.

By sample share, this clone is medium-sized. The chain links TRBV4-1 to TRBJ1-2; unclear D gene. The CDR3 has 12 amino acids. Germline V gene data show CDR1 as MGHRA and CDR2 as YSYEKL. Trimming took off 4 bases at V and 8 bases at J, with 11 bases between the two ends. CDR3 sequence (DNA): TGCGCCAGCAGCCGAGGCGGGGAAGGCTACACCTTC. Residues: CASSRGGEGYTF.

This clone was observed a few times. The rearrangement joins TRBV6-1 to TRBJ1-6; the match to TRBD1 covers 7 bases. The CDR3 extends over 15 amino acids. J was trimmed by 10 bases and V by 4 bases; bases with no gene match: 10. Germline V lookup: CDR1 MNHNS, CDR2 SASEGT. The CDR3 here is CASSARQGSSSPLHF. The CDR3 DNA sequence: TGTGCCAGCAGTGCCAGACAGGGATCGTCCTCACCCCTCCACTTT.

The J gene is TRBJ1-1, the V gene TRBV7-2; D ambiguous. Germline V gene sequence: CDR1 SGHTA, CDR2 FQGNSA. The CDR3 loop spans 14 amino acids. Trimming pared 1 base from V and 4 bases from J, leaving 10 bases between. This chain's CDR3 is CASSLGGVGTEAFF. The CDR3 DNA reads as TGTGCCAGCAGCTTAGGGGGTGTAGGCACTGAAGCTTTCTTT.

In this sample, this clone turned up once. This sequence joins TRBV5-1 and TRBJ2-7; TRBD2 agrees at 12 bases. The CDR3 has 14 amino acids. Trimming cost V 4 bases and J 6 bases; bases outside gene matches: 5. From germline, CDR1 is SGHRS and CDR2 YFSETQ. CDR3 amino acids: CASSPSGRALEQYF. CDR3 nucleotides: TGCGCCAGCAGCCCTAGCGGGAGGGCCCTCGAGCAGTACTTC.

This chain links TRBV11-2 with TRBJ2-1; 7 bases map to TRBD2. The ends lost 0 bases at V and 4 bases at J; junction bases unmatched: 6. The CDR3 consists of 16 residues. The germline CDR1 and CDR2 sequences are SGHAT and FQNNGV. The CDR3 loop is CASSLEASGGYNEQFF. CDR3 DNA sequence: TGTGCCAGCAGCTTAGAGGCTAGCGGAGGATACAATGAGCAGTTCTTC. Looking up the rest from reference TRBV11-2 and TRBJ2-1 gives the full variable domain: EAGVAQSPRYKIIEKRQSVAFWCNPISGHATLYWYQQILGQGPKLLIQFQNNGVVDDSQLPKDRFSAERLKGVDSTLKIQPAKLEDSAVYLCASSLEASGGYNEQFFGPGTRLTVL.

This sequence joins TRBV9 and TRBJ2-3, with 7 bases identical to TRBD2. The CDR3 covers 16 residues. V shed 2 bases and J 4 bases; nucleotides not matched to a gene: 10. Per germline, CDR1 SGDLS and CDR2 YYNGEE. The CDR3 DNA sequence: TGTGCCAGCAGCGTGCTGGGGGAGGGGTCGGCAGATACGCAGTATTTT. This codes for CASSVLGEGSADTQYF.

The chain links TRBV5-6 to TRBJ2-3, with 15 bases matching TRBD2. The V gene's germline CDR1 is SGHDT and CDR2 YYEEEE. The CDR3 has 15 residues. Losses at the gene ends were 4 bases for V and 10 bases for J; bases not matched to a gene: 7. This CDR3 is CASSRTSGGARAQYF. The CDR3 coding sequence is TGTGCCAGCAGCCGGACTAGCGGGGGGGCCCGGGCGCAGTATTTT.

J is TRBJ2-3 and V is TRBV6-6; 8 nucleotides agree with TRBD2. After removal of 10 bases from V and 2 bases from J, the junction contained 5 bases not matched to a gene. The CDR3 covers 13 residues. CDR1 and CDR2 (germline): MNHNY, SVGAGI (reference sequence). CDR3 protein: CATGGGTTDTQYF. The DNA for the CDR3 is TGTGCCACCGGGGGGGGAACCACAGATACGCAGTATTTT.

This chain connects TRBV10-3 to TRBJ1-5; no definite D call. Germline V lookup: CDR1 ENHRY, CDR2 SYGVKD. Trimming took 0 bases from V and 3 from J, leaving 9 bases between them. This CDR3 spans 15 amino acids. The CDR3 DNA sequence: TGTGCCATCAGTGAGTCTGGAAGCTCCAATCAGCCCCAGCATTTT. It is translated as CAISESGSSNQPQHF.